Presented here are 32 T cell receptor beta chains from one specimen sequenced in a study of shared clonotypes between healthy human individuals (TCRdb year 2020). Library prep was done by the immunoSEQ multiplex PCR assay. The table was pulled from immuneACCESS by TCRdb, which kept in-frame rearrangements only. Such tables lose some clones; where checked, under half of the loss comes from unresolved V genes, and the rest has no known cause. This sample has 2 million to 3 million clones in its table, and under 95% of those were observed once. About 0.34% of the sample belongs to the ten largest clones. Sample: naive CD4+ T cells from PBMCs. In the paper's terms, the cell subset or site label means: CD45RA+ positively selected. The source of these receptors is a young man in good health. Some clones in this sample may be carry-over from other donors' samples.

This clone was counted only a few times. V is TRBV28 and J is TRBJ1-4; 9 bases fit TRBD1. V was pared by 6 bases and J by 11 bases, with 4 bases of the junction left unmatched. The CDR3 sequence is 12 residues long. Germline-derived CDR1 and CDR2 are MDHEN and SYDVKM. The CDR3 DNA sequence: TGTGCCAGCAGACAGGGGGCTGGGAAACTGTTTTTT. It encodes CASRQGAGKLFF. The full variable domain, with the rest looked up from reference TRBV28 and TRBJ1-4, is DVKVTQSSRYLVKRTGEKVFLECVQDMDHENMFWYRQDPGLGLRLIYFSYDVKMKEKGDIPEGYSVSREKKERFSLILESASTNQTSMYLCASRQGAGKLFFGSGTQLSVL.

The gene calls are TRBV7-8 and TRBJ2-1; 12 bases match TRBD1. The germline V gene encodes CDR1 SGHVS and CDR2 FQNEAQ. V trimming: 1 base; J trimming: 5 bases; junction bases outside the gene matches: 12. The CDR3 runs 19 residues. As DNA, the CDR3 is TGTGCCAGCAGCTTAGGCTGGAAGTCGGGACAGGGGGCCGACAATGAGCAGTTCTTC. Its translation: CASSLGWKSGQGADNEQFF.

This clone has only one observation. This sample also contains other DNA sequences that code for the same CDR3. The J gene is TRBJ2-5, the V gene TRBV7-2; 12 bases map to TRBD2. This CDR3 is 14 amino acids long. Germline trimming cut 5 bases from V and 5 bases from J; bases unmatched to any gene: 3. The germline CDR1 and CDR2 sequences are SGHTA and FQGNSA. This chain's CDR3 is CASSLGTSGETQYF. The CDR3, as DNA: TGTGCCAGCAGCCTCGGGACTAGCGGGGAGACCCAGTACTTC.

The chain links TRBV7-2 to TRBJ1-2, with D maybe TRBD1 (5 bases). This CDR3 is 13 amino acids long. CDR1 SGHTA and CDR2 FQGNSA come from the germline V gene. Trimming removed 8 bases at V and 7 bases at J, with 17 bases between. The CDR3 region has the DNA TGTGCCAGCCATACAGGTCGACTCAGTGGCTACACCTTC. Protein sequence: CASHTGRLSGYTF.

The chain has TRBV16 and TRBJ1-4, with 10 bases that match TRBD1. CDR1 and CDR2 (germline): KGHSY, FQNENV. The V segment lost 2 bases and the J segment 11 bases; nucleotides outside the gene matches: 8. The CDR3 is 15 amino acids. CDR3 sequence reads: CASSQTGTGEAKLFF. CDR3 DNA: TGTGCCAGCAGCCAAACCGGGACAGGGGAGGCTAAACTGTTTTTT. Full variable domain (remainder filled in from reference TRBV16 and TRBJ1-4): GEEVAQTPKHLVRGEGQKAKLYCAPIKGHSYVFWYQQVLKNEFKFLISFQNENVFDETGMPKERFSAKCLPNSPCSLEIQATKLEDSAVYFCASSQTGTGEAKLFFGSGTQLSVL.

This chain uses TRBV7-9 with TRBJ1-1; D gene uncertain. There are 11 residues in the CDR3. The V gene lost 7 bases and the J gene lost 6 bases, with 9 bases spanning the gap. Per germline, CDR1 SEHNR and CDR2 FQNEAQ (reference sequence). The CDR3 protein is CASMSVAEAFF. The CDR3 coding sequence is TGTGCCAGCATGTCGGTCGCTGAAGCTTTCTTT.

This clone was observed a single time. The rearrangement joins TRBV9 to TRBJ2-7; D ambiguous. The ends were cut back, 0 bases at V and 3 bases at J, with 13 bases in the middle. The CDR3 contains 15 residues. Looked up from germline, CDR1 is SGDLS and CDR2 is YYNGEE. The CDR3: CASSVVGGPIYEQYF. The CDR3 coding sequence is TGTGCCAGCAGCGTAGTCGGTGGGCCGATCTACGAGCAGTACTTC.

The rearrangement joins TRBV6-5 to TRBJ2-1, with D tentatively TRBD1 or TRBD2 (5 bases each). The CDR3 loop spans 14 amino acids. V lost 6 bases and J 10 bases, leaving 19 bases between the germline ends. Germline V lookup: CDR1 MNHEY, CDR2 SVGAGI. The CDR3 region is CASRPGPPPTEQFF. CDR3 nucleotide sequence: TGTGCCAGCAGACCGGGACCGCCTCCCACAGAGCAGTTCTTC.

The chain combines TRBV27 with TRBJ1-5, with 7 bases matching TRBD1. Germline V gene sequence: CDR1 MNHEY, CDR2 SMNVEV (reference sequence). The CDR3 totals 14 residues. V lost 6 bases to trimming and J lost 4 bases; unmatched junction nucleotides: 6. The CDR3 loop is CASRELQGNQPQHF. The DNA of the CDR3 is TGTGCCAGCAGGGAACTACAGGGGAATCAGCCCCAGCATTTT.

The chain recombines TRBV5-1 with TRBJ2-5; 7 bases match TRBD2. The end of the DNA fits TRBJ2-7 better, so the J call may be wrong. Germline CDR1 is SGHRS and CDR2 is YFSETQ. The CDR3 loop spans 13 amino acids. The CDR3 DNA reads TGCGCCAGCAGCTATACTAGCGACTACGAGCAGTACTTC. Translated: CASSYTSDYEQYF.

V usage is TRBV2 and J usage is TRBJ2-2; perhaps TRBD1 as D (7 bases). The CDR3 length is 18 residues. Germline loops: CDR1 SNHLY, CDR2 FYNNEI. The germline V and J ends were trimmed by 7 bases and 6 bases, with 27 bases remaining between them. In DNA, the CDR3 is TGTGCCAGCACCGAACCTCGACTAGACAGGGACGGTTCCGGGGAGCTGTTTTTT. Its protein is CASTEPRLDRDGSGELFF.

A remark on this clone: The same CDR3 arises from other DNA sequences in this sample as well. The J gene is TRBJ2-3, the V gene TRBV29-1; D not certain. V shed 7 bases and J shed 1 base, with 3 bases lying between them. From germline, CDR1 is SQVTM and CDR2 ANQGSEA. The CDR3 is made up of 10 amino acids. CDR3 coding DNA: TGCAGCGGCGGCACAGATACGCAGTATTTT. It specifies CSGGTDTQYF.

The chain has TRBV11-1 and TRBJ1-1, with TRBD1 identical over 7 bases. Germline CDR1 is SGHAT and CDR2 is FQDESV (reference sequence). CDR3 length: 13 amino acids. V lost 5 bases to trimming and J lost 3 bases; unmatched junction nucleotides: 3. The CDR3 is CASSPDRDTEAFF. The CDR3 nucleotides read TGTGCCAGCAGCCCAGACAGGGACACTGAAGCTTTCTTT.

CDR3 loop: CASSPRQGETYEQYF. In DNA, the CDR3 is TGTGCCAGCAGTCCAAGACAGGGCGAGACCTACGAGCAGTACTTC. V gene TRBV6-1 combines with J gene TRBJ2-5, with 7 positions matching TRBD1. TRBJ2-7 explains the end of the DNA better; the J call may be wrong. CDR1 and CDR2 (germline): MNHNS, SASEGT. The CDR3 has 15 amino acids.

Only one count was recorded for this clone. This chain connects TRBV28 to TRBJ1-2, with 8 nucleotides matching TRBD1. J was trimmed by 8 bases and V by 6 bases; bases with no gene match: 8. Germline V CDR1 and CDR2: MDHEN, SYDVKM. The CDR3 covers 13 residues. CDR3 DNA sequence: TGTGCCAGCAGCCTACAGGGGGGCCTGGGCTACACCTTC. The encoded protein is CASSLQGGLGYTF.

The sample holds one count of this clone. V gene TRBV28 combines with J gene TRBJ2-7; D is unresolved. The V end was cut by 1 base, the J end by 3 bases, with 22 bases between. Per the germline V gene, CDR1 is MDHEN and CDR2 is SYDVKM. CDR3 size: 18 residues. CDR3 sequence reads: CASSLSLPPSGKLYEQYF. The DNA of the CDR3 is TGTGCCAGCAGTTTATCTCTCCCCCCCTCAGGCAAGCTCTACGAGCAGTACTTC.

The V gene is TRBV5-1, the J gene TRBJ2-3; D is unresolved. V was clipped by 1 base and J by 5 bases, with 5 bases between them. Germline CDR1 SGHRS, CDR2 YFSETQ. CDR3 size: 12 residues. The CDR3 bases are TGCGCCAGCAGCTTGAGTAAAGATACGCAGTATTTT. This encodes CASSLSKDTQYF. Drawing the rest from reference TRBV5-1 and TRBJ2-3, the complete variable domain is KAGVTQTPRYLIKTRGQQVTLSCSPISGHRSVSWYQQTPGQGLQFLFEYFSETQRNKGNFPGRFSGRQFSNSRSEMNVSTLELGDSALYLCASSLSKDTQYFGPGTRLTVL.

This CDR3 is CASSLSQRSYEQYF. The CDR3 coding sequence is TGCGCCAGCAGCTTGAGTCAACGTTCCTACGAGCAGTACTTC. V and J are TRBV5-1 and TRBJ2-7; D gene ambiguous. The CDR3 is made up of 14 amino acids. Trimming took 1 base from V and 1 from J, leaving 9 bases between them. Germline V gene data show CDR1 as SGHRS and CDR2 as YFSETQ. The full variable domain, completed using reference TRBV5-1 and TRBJ2-7, is KAGVTQTPRYLIKTRGQQVTLSCSPISGHRSVSWYQQTPGQGLQFLFEYFSETQRNKGNFPGRFSGRQFSNSRSEMNVSTLELGDSALYLCASSLSQRSYEQYFGPGTRLTVT.

Comments on this clone: The sample has other DNA sequences that encode this CDR3 too. This chain connects TRBV7-2 to TRBJ1-1; no clear D. Trimming removed 3 bases at V and 3 bases at J, with 5 bases between. This CDR3 has 12 amino acids. CDR1 and CDR2 (germline): SGHTA, FQGNSA. CDR3 sequence (DNA): TGTGCCAGCAGCTTTAGGGACACTGAAGCTTTCTTT. Translated: CASSFRDTEAFF.

The rearrangement links TRBV11-3 to TRBJ2-3, with unresolved D. Trimming removed 2 bases at V and 7 bases at J, with 10 bases between. Germline CDR1 SGHNT, CDR2 YENEEA. The CDR3 is 13 residues long. The CDR3 here is CASSLSVSHTQYF. CDR3 coding DNA: TGTGCCAGCAGCTTATCGGTGTCGCATACGCAGTATTTT. The variable domain in full, with the rest retrieved from reference TRBV11-3 and TRBJ2-3, is EAGVVQSPRYKIIEKKQPVAFWCNPISGHNTLYWYLQNLGQGPELLIRYENEEAVDDSQLPKDRFSAERLKGVDSTLKIQPAELGDSAVYLCASSLSVSHTQYFGPGTRLTVL.

As concerns this clone: Other DNA sequences of this sample code for an identical CDR3. V and J are TRBV6-1 and TRBJ2-7, with 8 bases fitting TRBD1. The CDR3 has 14 amino acids. Germline V gene sequence: CDR1 MNHNS, CDR2 SASEGT. The trim removed 1 base at V and 4 bases at J, leaving 3 bases unmatched. The CDR3 DNA reads TGTGCCAGCAGTGAAGGAACAGGGGGGTACGAGCAGTACTTC. Protein product: CASSEGTGGYEQYF.

Remarks on this clone: Distinct nucleotide sequences in the sample also encode this CDR3. V usage is TRBV30 and J usage is TRBJ2-3; no definite D call. Germline lookup yields CDR1 GTSNPN and CDR2 SVGIG (reference sequence). Between the trimmed V and J ends, which lost 0 bases and 3 bases, there was a span of 7 bases. The CDR3 contains 13 residues. The CDR3 loop reads CAWSVGRTDTQYF. Here the CDR3 DNA reads TGTGCCTGGAGTGTAGGAAGGACAGATACGCAGTATTTT.

This chain connects TRBV25-1 to TRBJ2-7; possibly TRBD2 for D (6 bases). Germline values: CDR1 MGHDK, CDR2 SYGVNS. The V end lost 0 bases, the J end lost 0 bases, and 12 bases lay between the germline ends. The CDR3 loop spans 16 amino acids. The CDR3 coding sequence is TGTGCCAGCAGTGAATATCTAGCGTTAAGCTCCTACGAGCAGTACTTC. Its protein product is CASSEYLALSSYEQYF.

The chain carries TRBV5-1 and TRBJ2-6, with a possible D match to TRBD1 (6 bases). This CDR3 is built from 16 residues. The germline V gene has CDR1 SGHRS and CDR2 YFSETQ. V lost 5 bases and J lost 0, with 12 bases in between. CDR3 coding DNA: TGCGCCAGCAGACGGACAGAAGCCTCTGGGGCCAACGTCCTGACTTTC. This sequence encodes CASRRTEASGANVLTF.

The chain employs TRBV5-1 and TRBJ1-1; TRBD1 aligns across 8 bases. Germline V gene data show CDR1 as SGHRS and CDR2 as YFSETQ. Losses at the gene ends were 0 bases for V and 6 bases for J; bases not matched to a gene: 13. The CDR3 consists of 17 residues. For the CDR3, the DNA is TGCGCCAGCAGCTTGGTGGGGACAGGCGATACCCGCCCTGAAGCTTTCTTT. Protein product: CASSLVGTGDTRPEAFF.

The chain uses TRBV28 and TRBJ2-7; 9 bases are shared with TRBD1. Germline values: CDR1 MDHEN, CDR2 SYDVKM. Unmatched junction bases numbered 10, after V lost 6 bases and J lost 4 bases. The CDR3 has 15 residues. CDR3 bases: TGTGCCAGCAGCGGGAACAGGGGGCGCATATACGAGCAGTACTTC. It yields the protein CASSGNRGRIYEQYF. Variable domain in full (rest from reference TRBV28 and TRBJ2-7): DVKVTQSSRYLVKRTGEKVFLECVQDMDHENMFWYRQDPGLGLRLIYFSYDVKMKEKGDIPEGYSVSREKKERFSLILESASTNQTSMYLCASSGNRGRIYEQYFGPGTRLTVT.

The chain uses TRBV29-1 and TRBJ2-1, with 8 positions matching TRBD2. Germline lookup yields CDR1 SQVTM and CDR2 ANQGSEA. V lost 7 bases to trimming and J lost 4 bases; unmatched junction nucleotides: 18. This CDR3 comprises 17 residues. CDR3 sequence (DNA): TGCAGCGCCAGGGTGGGAGGACTAGCCGGGTCGTACAATGAGCAGTTCTTC. As protein: CSARVGGLAGSYNEQFF.

The V and J genes are TRBV7-2 and TRBJ2-1, with D perhaps matching TRBD1 or TRBD2 (7 bases each). Per the germline V gene, CDR1 is SGHTA and CDR2 is FQGNSA. CDR3 length: 14 amino acids. Trimming took off 5 bases at V and 6 bases at J, with 14 bases between the two ends. CDR3 loop: CASSLQGGGNEQFF. The CDR3 coding sequence is TGTGCCAGCAGCCTCCAGGGGGGGGGCAATGAGCAGTTCTTC.

The V gene is TRBV4-1, the J gene TRBJ2-2; no clear D gene. V shed 6 bases and J shed 6 bases, with 5 bases lying between them. Germline-derived CDR1 and CDR2 are MGHRA and YSYEKL. This CDR3 spans 11 amino acids. In DNA form, the CDR3 reads TGCGCCAGCAGTCTTCCCGGGGAGCTGTTTTTT. Translation: CASSLPGELFF.

V and J are TRBV5-4 and TRBJ2-5; D could derive from TRBD1 or TRBD2 (6 bases each). V lost 5 bases, J lost 5 bases, and 25 bases lay in between. This CDR3 has 17 residues. Looked up from germline, CDR1 is SGHNT and CDR2 is YYREEE (reference sequence). The DNA for the CDR3 is TGTGCCAGCAGGGGAGGTGGAGAAGGGTTAAGGGGGGAGACCCAGTACTTC. Translating it yields CASRGGGEGLRGETQYF.

The chain links TRBV10-3 to TRBJ1-1; 10 nucleotides agree with TRBD1. Germline assignment: CDR1 ENHRY and CDR2 SYGVKD. V lost 6 bases to trimming and J lost 4 bases; unmatched junction nucleotides: 8. This CDR3 has 15 amino acids. CDR3 in DNA: TGTGCCATCAGCTTAACCGGGACAGGGGCCACTGAAGCTTTCTTT. Translation: CAISLTGTGATEAFF.

The V and J genes are TRBV2 and TRBJ2-3; D gene uncertain. The germline gives CDR1 SNHLY, CDR2 FYNNEI. V was cut by 3 bases and J by 0 bases, with 10 bases left in between. This CDR3 region has 15 residues. The chain's CDR3 is CASSEWNPSTDTQYF. The CDR3 coding sequence is TGTGCCAGCAGTGAGTGGAATCCAAGCACAGATACGCAGTATTTT.